The present entry profiles one TCR beta chain with its context. Its antigen is not known. The CDR3 extends over 14 amino acids. The J segment lost 8 bases and the V segment lost 3 bases, leaving 7 bases of the junction unmatched. With template switching, a universal primer site was added, and the cDNA carried unique molecular identifiers. Each CDR3 protein gets one entry after TCRdb re-called the 5' RACE reads with MiXCR. The sample lists hundreds of thousands of distinct CDR3 sequences; about 20% were seen once. This sample is drawn from a study of identical twins. Notes on the study in general: Alpha sequences that were out-of-frame and twin-shared showed an excess of low generation probability.

The sample also formed part of further work on T cells expressing NK-cell markers. From that second work: The study drew TCR beta repertoires from sorted CD3+CD56+NKG2C+, CD3+CD56+NKG2C- and CD3+CD56-NKG2C+ T cells.

The sequencing input was PBMCs. The rearrangement joins TRBV12-3 or TRBV12-4 to TRBJ2-3, with 8 positions matching TRBD1. The TCR was taken from a young woman in good health. CDR3 protein: CASSFGTGMVTQYF. DNA for the CDR3: TGTGCCAGCAGTTTTGGGACAGGAATGGTTACGCAGTATTTT.